This T cell receptor beta chain was found in a study of Ad26.COV2.S vaccination and SARS-CoV-2 variants (dated by TCRdb to 2020 to 2022). Regarding the complete study: Donors in the vaccine arm were drawn from COV1001, a phase I-IIa trial of Ad26.COV2.S in healthy adults that was multicentre, randomized, double-blind and placebo-controlled. Ad26.COV2.S was administered intramuscularly at 5 x 10^10 or 1 x 10^11 viral particles, either as a single shot or as two shots given 56 days apart. TCRbeta repertoire sequencing was used to assess the specificity and breadth of SARS-CoV-2-reactive T cell receptors after Ad26.COV2.S vaccination. The TCR-sequenced set comprised approximately 32 samples: approximately 19 Ad26.COV2.S vaccine recipients, 5 placebo recipients and 8 SARS-CoV-2 convalescent individuals. Trial participants were randomized into five groups of five, in which low-dose or high-dose Ad26.COV2.S was given once or twice, or placebo was given on both occasions. Investigators remained blinded to trial group allocation during experiments and outcome assessment.

Reading the label with the study, this specimen's treatment or condition is: some 19 received Ad26.COV2.S at low or high dose, single or two shots; roughly five received placebo; per-sample allocation not given. Repertoires of vaccine and placebo recipients were sequenced from samples taken on day 63 after the first injection. Cohort 1b enrolled fewer than 30 adults aged 18-55 years at a single site in Boston, USA, between 29 July and 7 August 2020. Ad26.COV2.S was a replication-incompetent adenovirus type 26 vector expressing a prefusion-stabilized SARS-CoV-2 spike protein from the original Wuhan strain. This clone was found a few times. The clone's antigen remains unknown. No much larger clonotype is one base removed from it; base qualities were not supplied. Results and caveats for the whole study, not just this receptor: After vaccination, substantial breadth of spike-specific CD8+ and CD4+ T cell responses was reported. Vaccine and placebo recipients had similar non-spike TCR breadth, a finding consistent with the vaccine containing only spike. The authors noted that the TCR breadth and depth analyses may have underestimated total T cell responses. The study was not powered to compare responses between vaccine doses or regimens. Spike-specific TCR breadth was higher in Ad26.COV2.S recipients than in placebo recipients (P = 0.0014).

V is shortened by 3 bases, J by 2 bases, and the region joining them spans 12 bases. The CDR3 runs 14 residues from the cysteine to the phenylalanine. CDR3 DNA is the only sequence kept; it has 42 bases, read in frame from the first base. The germline V gene provides CDR1 SGHRS and CDR2 YFSETQ. The immunoSEQ Assay was used to sequence TCRbeta CDR3 regions. After extraction, genomic DNA underwent amplification by bias-controlled multiplex PCR, followed by high-throughput sequencing. Per the source publication's procedure: To quantify the absolute abundance of every unique TCRbeta CDR3 region, sequences were collapsed and filtered. Usable DNA was measured by amplifying reference genes present in all nucleated cells, and TCRbeta template counts were normalized to that usable DNA to estimate T cell fraction. Repertoire TCRs were annotated as SARS-CoV-2-specific by exact matching of V gene, CDR3 amino acid sequence and J gene to a known reactive TCR set. The reference SARS-CoV-2 TCR set was derived from MIRA and filtered for enrichment in COVID-19-positive ImmuneCODE repertoires, a step that removed public or cross-reactive TCRs. Using the MIRA antigens, annotated TCRs were further analysed by specific ORF or by position within an ORF. Breadth was defined as annotated unique rearrangements over total unique productive rearrangements; depth was the summed frequency of those rearrangements. Two-sided Wilcoxon rank-sum tests were used to compare TCR breadth between groups. TCRdb holds this immuneACCESS table with in-frame rearrangements only. Some clones are missing; in checked studies, unresolved V genes explain under half, and the rest has no known cause. Clone size and V and J calls were adopted from that table, with D and trimming inferred from the DNA. For this sample the table gives about 250,000 clones, of which 70% to 90% were detected only once. The ten largest make up about 3.6% of the sample.

The sequence was obtained from a person between 18 and 59 years old who received the Ad26.COV2.S COVID-19 vaccine or a placebo. The material was peripheral blood, obtained in a trial of Ad26.COV2.S vaccine versus placebo. The rearrangement joined TRBV5-1 to TRBJ2-7; tentative D gene TRBD1, with 5 bases matching. The nucleotide sequence is TGCGCCAGCAGCTCAGCAGGGAAGCCCTACGAGCAGTACTTC. This sequence encodes CASSSAGKPYEQYF.